This T cell receptor beta chain was profiled in a study of T cell responses to AZD1222 COVID-19 vaccine. Study-level findings and limits: Clonal diversity may have been underestimated in mostly white British donors.

The CDR3 runs to 13 residues. Germline CDR1 SGHVS, CDR2 FQNEAQ. The trim removed 6 bases at V and 0 bases at J, leaving 1 base unmatched. The assay was immunoSEQ multiplex PCR, and TCRdb's table has in-frame clones only and misses some. The sample lists about 120,000 clones, approximately 90% seen once, with roughly 4.5% in the top ten. Concerning this clone: Its antigen is unidentified.

The chain recombines TRBV7-8 with TRBJ2-7; 8 positions agree with TRBD1. The sequencing here drew on peripheral blood, taken on day 0 of AZD1222 vaccination. This TCR came from an adult in good health. This chain's CDR3 is CASSGQGSYEQYF. CDR3 DNA: TGTGCCAGCAGTGGACAGGGCTCCTACGAGCAGTACTTC.